The sequence of this T cell receptor beta chain was determined in a study of shared clonotypes between healthy human individuals. Each PCR replicate from the sorted subsets contained approximately 0.2 ug DNA, which is around 30,000 T cell genomes. The protocol was immunoSEQ multiplex PCR, while the TCRdb copy is restricted to in-frame clones and leaves out a portion. The data show 600,000 to 750,000 clones, about 78% seen once. The sample holds many counts of this clone. Adult donors, all healthy and HIV-negative, had no recent acute infections or vaccinations. Germline lookup yields CDR1 MDHEN and CDR2 SYDVKM. V was cut by 4 bases and J by 0 bases, with 12 bases left in between. The CDR3 covers 16 residues.

The TCR sequence derives from a woman aged 30 to 39 in good health. The sample taken for sequencing was memory CD4+ T cells sorted from blood. As for subset: CD45RA-negative fraction. The genes are TRBV28 and TRBJ2-2; D perhaps matches TRBD1 (6 bases). Written as DNA, the CDR3 is TGTGCCAGCAGTTCGACAGGCCTCACGAACACCGGGGAGCTGTTTTTT. The encoded protein is CASSSTGLTNTGELFF.